This TCR beta chain comes out of a study of blood T cell repertoires in COVID-19. At the level of the study: Some COVID-19 samples were acute and others convalescent; all came from the United States, Italy and Spain. The cDNA or gDNA used as material had been derived from T cells, B-cell-depleted T cells, or PBMCs.

Original analysis: Nucleated cell counts were estimated from reference gene primer amplification. Some clones are missing from TCRdb's copy, which holds only in-frame ones; the method was immunoSEQ multiplex PCR. For V, J and clone size, that table is used; D and trimming come from the DNA. The sample has more than 65,000 clones, roughly 73% seen once. The sequencing input was peripheral blood. This receptor was identified in a woman aged 55-70 years with acute or convalescent COVID-19.

This chain's CDR3 is CSVEEGLVKSYTQYF. DNA for the CDR3: TGCAGCGTTGAGGAGGGTCTTGTTAAATCGTATACGCAGTATTTT. The V call is TRBV29-1, the J call TRBJ2-3, with a possible D match to TRBD2 (6 bases). The CDR3 spans 15 residues. Germline loops: CDR1 SQVTM, CDR2 ANQGSEA. Trimming left V 3 bases short and J 7 bases short, with 20 bases between.